The text below deals with one T cell receptor (beta chain). The antigen remains undetermined. Using quantitative 5'-RACE with molecular barcodes, the authors made TCR beta libraries. TCRdb re-called the 5' RACE reads through MiXCR, storing one row per CDR3 protein. The profile covers about 160,000 distinct CDR3 sequences, with about 42% appearing a single time and roughly 15% taken by the ten largest. The sample originates from a study of CD8 T cells in ankylosing spondylitis. The CDR3 runs 12 residues. CDR1 and CDR2 (germline): MDHEN, SYDVKM. Trimming shortened V by 8 bases and J by 0 bases, and 7 bases separated the two germline ends. Study-wide results and limits: In ankylosing spondylitis blood, a motif of seven to nine highly homologous TCR beta variants appeared characteristic. Previously reported in reactive arthritis synovial fluid and blood were some of the motif variants. In ankylosing spondylitis patients, matched synovial fluid reportedly showed significant enrichment of disease-linked clones.

This receptor was taken from a male donor with ankylosing spondylitis. Sequenced material: synovial fluid, either unsorted or a sorted T cell fraction (not recorded which). This chain connects TRBV28 to TRBJ1-2; D is uncertain. The CDR3 protein is CASQDPNYGYTF. The DNA for the CDR3 is TGTGCCAGCCAGGATCCTAACTATGGCTACACCTTC.